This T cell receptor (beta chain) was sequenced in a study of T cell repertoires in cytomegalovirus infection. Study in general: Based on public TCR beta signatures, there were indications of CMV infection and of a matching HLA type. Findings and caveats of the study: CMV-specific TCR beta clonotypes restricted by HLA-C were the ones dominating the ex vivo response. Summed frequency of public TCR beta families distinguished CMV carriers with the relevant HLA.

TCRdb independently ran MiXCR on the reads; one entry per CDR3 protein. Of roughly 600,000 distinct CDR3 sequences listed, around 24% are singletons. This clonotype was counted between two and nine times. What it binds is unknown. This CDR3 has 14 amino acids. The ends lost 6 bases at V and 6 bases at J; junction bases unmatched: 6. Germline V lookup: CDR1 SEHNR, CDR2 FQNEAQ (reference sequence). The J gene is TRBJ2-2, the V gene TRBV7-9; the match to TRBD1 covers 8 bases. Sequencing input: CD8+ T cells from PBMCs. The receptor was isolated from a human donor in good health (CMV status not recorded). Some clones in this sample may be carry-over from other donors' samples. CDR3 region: CASSWTGKSGELFF. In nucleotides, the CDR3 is TGTGCCAGCAGTTGGACAGGGAAGTCCGGGGAGCTGTTTTTT.